A single sample gave rise to the 16 T cell receptor beta chains below, sequenced in a study of T cells of healthy individuals. One entry per CDR3 protein, called by TCRdb with MiXCR from the 5' RACE reads. The table shows 55,000 to 65,000 distinct CDR3 sequences, with around 16% occurring only once. The receptors shown here come from a human donor in good health.

This clonotype was seen a handful of times. The chain employs TRBV5-4 and TRBJ2-7, with a weak D call TRBD2 (5 bases). Per the germline V gene, CDR1 is SGHNT and CDR2 is YYREEE (reference sequence). The CDR3 is 14 residues long. V lost 3 bases, J lost 2 bases, and 12 bases lay in between. The CDR3, as DNA: TGTGCCAGCAGCTCCTGGACTGGCACCTACGAGCAGTACTTC. As protein: CASSSWTGTYEQYF.

Comment on this clonotype: A much more abundant neighbour one base away suggests this may be a read error. The gene calls are TRBV20-1 and TRBJ1-1, with TRBD1 identical over 9 bases. This CDR3 has 15 residues. CDR1 DFQATT and CDR2 SNEGSKA come from the germline V gene (reference sequence). CDR3 DNA sequence: TGCGGTGCTAGTTTTCTCACAGGGGGCGACACTGAAGCTTTCTTT. Translation gives CGASFLTGGDTEAFF.

This clonotype has ten or more counts. The chain has TRBV7-9 and TRBJ2-5; D is undetermined. The CDR3 is 15 amino acids. The V end was cut by 0 bases, the J end by 0 bases, with 8 bases between. Germline V lookup: CDR1 SEHNR, CDR2 FQNEAQ (reference sequence). The CDR3 region is CASSLALGYQETQYF. Written as DNA, the CDR3 is TGTGCCAGCAGCTTAGCGCTCGGGTACCAAGAGACCCAGTACTTC.

This clonotype was seen a few times. The V and J genes are TRBV9 and TRBJ1-4; no clear D gene. The CDR3 loop spans 16 amino acids. Germline lookup yields CDR1 SGDLS and CDR2 YYNGEE. V was clipped by 5 bases and J by 4 bases, with 18 bases between them. The CDR3 DNA sequence: TGTGCCAGCAGTGCCAGGCTGTACCGCGGTAATGAAAAACTGTTTTTT. Its protein is CASSARLYRGNEKLFF. The full variable domain, completed using reference TRBV9 and TRBJ1-4, is DSGVTQTPKHLITATGQRVTLRCSPRSGDLSVYWYQQSLDQGLQFLIQYYNGEERAKGNILERFSAQQFPDLHSELNLSSLELGDSALYFCASSARLYRGNEKLFFGSGTQLSVL.

The chain employs TRBV15 and TRBJ2-6; D may be TRBD1 or TRBD2 (5 bases each). Germline loops: CDR1 LNHNV, CDR2 YYDKDF (reference sequence). Trimming shortened V by 0 bases and J by 0 bases, and 9 bases separated the two germline ends. The CDR3 runs 17 residues. CDR3 DNA sequence: TGTGCCACCAGCAGAGATTGGGGGAGCTCTGGGGCCAACGTCCTGACTTTC. Its protein is CATSRDWGSSGANVLTF.

The chain uses TRBV7-9 and TRBJ2-3; D tentatively reads TRBD1 or TRBD2 (6 bases each). The V and J ends lost 2 bases and 1 base respectively, with 13 bases between them. This CDR3 spans 16 amino acids. Per the germline V gene, CDR1 is SEHNR and CDR2 is FQNEAQ (reference sequence). The CDR3 here is CASSLFVGGGTDTQYF. The CDR3 nucleotides are TGTGCCAGCAGCTTATTCGTGGGGGGCGGCACAGATACGCAGTATTTT. The variable domain in full, with the rest retrieved from reference TRBV7-9 and TRBJ2-3, is DTGVSQNPRHKITKRGQNVTFRCDPISEHNRLYWYRQTLGQGPEFLTYFQNEAQLEKSRLLSDRFSAERPKGSFSTLEIQRTEQGDSAMYLCASSLFVGGGTDTQYFGPGTRLTVL.

In this sample, this clonotype turned up many times. J is TRBJ2-4 and V is TRBV20-1; D might be TRBD2 (5 bases). The CDR3 extends over 13 amino acids. The V end was cut by 5 bases, the J end by 7 bases, with 15 bases between. Germline loops: CDR1 DFQATT, CDR2 SNEGSKA (reference sequence). Here the CDR3 reads CSAATGSWNIQYF. CDR3 coding DNA: TGCAGTGCTGCGACGGGGAGTTGGAACATTCAGTACTTC.

This clonotype was counted between two and nine times. The V call is TRBV12-3 or TRBV12-4, the J call TRBJ2-3; D is undetermined. Trimming removed 3 bases at V and 5 bases at J, with 15 bases between. This CDR3 region has 15 residues. The CDR3 nucleotides read TGTGCCAGCAGTTTTTCCGGGCCTACTGAAGATACGCAGTATTTT. As protein: CASSFSGPTEDTQYF.

The chain has TRBV5-1 and TRBJ2-7; D unresolved. The germline gives CDR1 SGHRS, CDR2 YFSETQ. The CDR3 consists of 14 residues. V was shortened by 1 base and J by 0 bases, with 8 bases between the two germline ends. CDR3 sequence (DNA): TGCGCCAGCAGCTTGAGCAGGAGCTCCTACGAGCAGTACTTC. It yields the protein CASSLSRSSYEQYF.

This clonotype was counted ten times or more. The chain combines TRBV10-1 with TRBJ1-4; no reliable D call. V lost 3 bases and J 6 bases, leaving 17 bases between the germline ends. CDR1 is WNHNN, CDR2 SYGVQD, per germline (reference sequence). The CDR3 has 16 amino acids. DNA of the CDR3: TGCGCCAGCAGTGAAAGGTACAAGGATTTGGATGAAAAACTGTTTTTT. The encoded protein is CASSERYKDLDEKLFF.

The chain employs TRBV7-7 and TRBJ2-2, with D perhaps matching TRBD1 (6 bases). V was trimmed by 5 bases and J by 6 bases, leaving 13 bases between them. Germline loops: CDR1 SSHAT, CDR2 FNYEAQ (reference sequence). The CDR3 is 14 residues long. CDR3 residues: CASSEVQGAGELFF. The CDR3 DNA follows: TGTGCCAGCAGCGAAGTACAGGGCGCCGGGGAGCTGTTTTTT.

This clonotype has more than one count but fewer than ten. This chain connects TRBV20-1 to TRBJ2-5, with 7 nucleotides matching TRBD1. Germline V CDR1 and CDR2: DFQATT, SNEGSKA (reference sequence). The CDR3 contains 16 residues. The V and J ends lost 3 bases and 1 base, in that order; junction bases with no gene match: 11. CDR3 sequence: CSARALGQAPQETQYF. As DNA, the CDR3 is TGCAGTGCTAGGGCCCTCGGACAGGCCCCCCAAGAGACCCAGTACTTC.

The rearrangement joins TRBV7-8 to TRBJ2-7; D call uncertain. CDR3 size: 13 residues. The V and J ends lost 0 bases and 4 bases respectively, with 7 bases between them. Germline values: CDR1 SGHVS, CDR2 FQNEAQ. The CDR3 bases are TGTGCCAGCAGCTTAGCCCTAAATTACGAGCAGTACTTC. This encodes CASSLALNYEQYF.

This clonotype was detected a few times. V gene TRBV5-4 combines with J gene TRBJ2-3; TRBD2 might be the D (7 bases). From germline, CDR1 is SGHNT and CDR2 YYREEE (reference sequence). This CDR3 has 18 amino acids. V shed 0 bases and J shed 2 bases, with 19 bases lying between them. The CDR3 coding sequence is TGTGCCAGCAGCTTGGCCTTCTTCCGCGGGGGCCACACAGATACGCAGTATTTT. Amino acid sequence: CASSLAFFRGGHTDTQYF.

The sample holds many counts of this clonotype. V is TRBV7-9 and J is TRBJ1-6; D perhaps matches TRBD1 (5 bases). The CDR3 contains 14 residues. Germline V gives CDR1 SEHNR, CDR2 FQNEAQ (reference sequence). Trimming pared 1 base from V and 7 bases from J, leaving 8 bases between. The CDR3 DNA reads as TGTGCCAGCAGCTTAGGCCCAGGGAATTCACCCCTCCACTTT. Translated: CASSLGPGNSPLHF.

The rearrangement uses TRBV5-1 and TRBJ2-1; weak D call: TRBD1 (6 bases). CDR1 and CDR2 (germline): SGHRS, YFSETQ. The V end was cut by 4 bases, the J end by 2 bases, with 10 bases between. The CDR3 runs to 14 residues. CDR3 sequence reads: CASSPTGTYNEQFF. The CDR3 nucleotides read TGCGCCAGCAGCCCCACAGGGACCTACAATGAGCAGTTCTTC.